Each of the 14 T cell receptor beta chains below was sequenced from the same sample in a study of OX40 agonist ivuxolimab in advanced cancers. Libraries came from the immunoSEQ multiplex PCR assay. Held by TCRdb, this immuneACCESS table contains in-frame sequences only and omits some clones. Under half of the omission traces to an unresolved V gene where checked; the cause of the rest is unknown. Across this sample there are some 8,000 clones, with around 86% seen only once. 1.5% to 2% of the sample belongs to the ten largest clones. This sample comprised CD4+ or CD8+ T cells sorted from blood, obtained in a trial of the OX40 agonist ivuxolimab. Receptors originate from an adult with an advanced solid tumor such as melanoma, head and neck, liver or kidney cancer.

V usage is TRBV5-1 and J usage is TRBJ1-6, with 9 positions matching TRBD1. Germline lookup yields CDR1 SGHRS and CDR2 YFSETQ. Trimming took 4 bases from V and 14 from J; bases not matched to a gene: 7. The CDR3 has 13 residues. In nucleotides, the CDR3 is TGCGCCAGCAGCCCCGGACAGGGGACGGCCCTCCACTTT. It specifies CASSPGQGTALHF.

The J gene is TRBJ1-4, the V gene TRBV4-1, with a weak D call TRBD1 (6 bases). V was pared by 0 bases and J by 8 bases, with 16 bases between. The germline V gene has CDR1 MGHRA and CDR2 YSYEKL. This CDR3 has 16 amino acids. The CDR3 here is CASSQDFGGGFEKLFF. CDR3 in DNA: TGCGCCAGCAGCCAAGATTTTGGGGGCGGCTTCGAAAAACTGTTTTTT.

The chain recombines TRBV14 with TRBJ2-7; the D gene is possibly TRBD1 (6 bases). The CDR3 sequence is 16 residues long. The V gene lost 1 base and the J gene lost 0 bases, with 13 bases spanning the gap. The germline V gene encodes CDR1 SGHDN and CDR2 FVKESK. CDR3 protein: CASSQGPTGLSYEQYF. The DNA for the CDR3 is TGTGCCAGCAGCCAAGGCCCGACAGGTCTCTCCTACGAGCAGTACTTC.

The V gene is TRBV5-1, the J gene TRBJ2-1, with TRBD2 identical over 12 bases. Germline V gene lookup returns CDR1 SGHRS and CDR2 YFSETQ. The ends lost 3 bases at V and 7 bases at J; junction bases unmatched: 2. The length of the CDR3 is 14 residues. The DNA of the CDR3 is TGCGCCAGCAGCTCCGGGACTAGCGGGAATGAGCAGTTCTTC. Its protein product is CASSSGTSGNEQFF.

The rearrangement joins TRBV7-9 to TRBJ2-3, with TRBD1 matching 10 bases. The CDR3 runs 15 residues. Trimming removed 4 bases from V and 1 base from J; junction bases left unmatched: 2. In germline, CDR1 is SEHNR, CDR2 FQNEAQ (reference sequence). CDR3 region: CASSSGTGGTDTQYF. DNA for the CDR3: TGTGCCAGCAGCTCGGGGACAGGGGGCACAGATACGCAGTATTTT.

The CDR3 nucleotides are TGCGCCAGCAGCTTCAGGACTAGATCCTACGAGCAGTACTTC. Protein sequence: CASSFRTRSYEQYF. The gene calls are TRBV5-1 and TRBJ2-7, with 7 nucleotides matching TRBD2. The ends lost 2 bases at V and 1 base at J; junction bases unmatched: 3. The CDR3 loop spans 14 amino acids. Germline CDR1 SGHRS, CDR2 YFSETQ.

The gene calls are TRBV25-1 and TRBJ2-7; D may match TRBD1 or TRBD2 (5 bases each). Looked up from germline, CDR1 is MGHDK and CDR2 is SYGVNS. There are 13 residues in the CDR3. V lost 6 bases to trimming and J lost 6 bases, with 15 bases between them. In nucleotides, the CDR3 is TGTGCCAGCAGCTACAAAGACGGGACCGAGCAGTACTTC. It encodes CASSYKDGTEQYF.

The J gene is TRBJ2-3, the V gene TRBV9, with 8 bases lining up with TRBD1. Germline CDR1 SGDLS, CDR2 YYNGEE. Trimming cost V 1 base and J 6 bases; bases outside gene matches: 7. The CDR3 contains 15 residues. The CDR3 DNA is TGTGCCAGCAGCGTATCTACAGGGGGTAGGGATACGCAGTATTTT. This encodes CASSVSTGGRDTQYF.

This rearrangement joins TRBV18 to TRBJ2-2; TRBD2 aligns across 8 bases. Germline CDR1 is KGHSH and CDR2 is LQKENI. J was trimmed by 6 bases and V by 3 bases; bases with no gene match: 12. The CDR3 is 17 residues long. The CDR3 region is CASSPAEAGAGPGELFF. Written as DNA, the CDR3 is TGTGCCAGCTCACCTGCTGAAGCGGGAGCGGGCCCCGGGGAGCTGTTTTTT.

For the CDR3, the DNA is TGTGCCAGCAGTGAACGAGCGGGGACAGGGGCCCGAACGCAGTATTTT. This codes for CASSERAGTGARTQYF. The chain combines TRBV6-1 with TRBJ2-3, with 10 bases that match TRBD1. With V trimmed by 2 bases and J by 9 bases, 11 bases remained unmatched. There are 16 residues in the CDR3. The V gene's germline CDR1 is MNHNS and CDR2 SASEGT.

V usage is TRBV5-8 and J usage is TRBJ1-1; the D is unclear. The germline V and J ends were trimmed by 3 bases and 6 bases, with 21 bases remaining between them. The CDR3 loop spans 16 amino acids. Germline loops: CDR1 SGHTS, CDR2 YDEGEE. The CDR3: CASSSFGGSRVPEAFF. The CDR3 DNA reads TGTGCCAGCAGCTCTTTTGGCGGGAGTCGGGTGCCTGAAGCTTTCTTT.

This chain uses TRBV7-2 with TRBJ2-3, with D possibly being TRBD2 (5 bases). V was trimmed by 2 bases and J by 5 bases, leaving 14 bases between them. Germline V gene data show CDR1 as SGHTA and CDR2 as FQGNSA. The CDR3 totals 15 residues. CDR3 in DNA: TGTGCCAGCAGCTTAATCGGCGGAGGTAGAGATACGCAGTATTTT. Its protein product is CASSLIGGGRDTQYF.

This clone was picked up a small number of times. The rearrangement uses TRBV30 and TRBJ2-3; the D is unclear. This CDR3 is built from 13 residues. Germline V gene data show CDR1 as GTSNPN and CDR2 as SVGIG (reference sequence). V dropped 4 bases and J dropped 2 bases, with 10 bases sitting between them. CDR3 bases: TGTGCCTGGATGTGGGGATTCACAGATACGCAGTATTTT. Amino acids: CAWMWGFTDTQYF.

CDR3 residues: CSARDTPYEQYF. The CDR3 DNA is TGCAGCGCCCGGGACACTCCCTACGAGCAGTACTTC. This sequence joins TRBV29-1 and TRBJ2-7, with D possibly TRBD1 on 6 matching bases. Germline V gene sequence: CDR1 SQVTM, CDR2 ANQGSEA. The CDR3 runs 12 residues. V lost 7 bases and J lost 2, with 12 bases in between.